This TCR beta chain is from a study of blood T cell repertoires in COVID-19. Background on the study: Sites across the United States, Italy and Spain contributed samples from acute and convalescent COVID-19. T cells, B-cell-depleted T cells, or PBMCs supplied cDNA or gDNA.

In the authors' workflow: Reference gene primer amplification in the assay estimated nucleated cell counts. Clones were read by immunoSEQ multiplex PCR, and TCRdb kept only the in-frame ones, dropping some. That table supplies the V and J calls and clone size; D and trimming were determined from the DNA. The sample records 200,000 to 250,000 clones, approximately 80% being singletons. The material sequenced was peripheral blood. The origin of this receptor is a woman aged 50 to 60 with acute or convalescent COVID-19.

The DNA of the CDR3 is TGTGCCAGCAGCTTAAGTGCAGGGGGTGGAAACACCATATATTTT. Residues: CASSLSAGGGNTIYF. J is TRBJ1-3 and V is TRBV7-2; 7 positions match TRBD1. After removal of 2 bases from V and 3 bases from J, the junction contained 4 bases not matched to a gene. CDR1 is SGHTA, CDR2 FQGNSA, per germline. There are 15 residues in the CDR3.